This T cell receptor (beta chain) emerged from a study of response to subunit inactivated influenza vaccine. TCRdb independently ran MiXCR on the RT-PCR reads; one entry per CDR3 protein. The data contain about 780,000 distinct CDR3 sequences, approximately 18% of them seen just once; the ten biggest clones take up approximately 10%. The CDR3 length is 14 residues. CDR1 LGHDT and CDR2 YNNKEL come from the germline V gene (reference sequence). Trimming pared 1 base from V and 3 bases from J, leaving 10 bases between. A few counts support this clonotype. The chain combines TRBV3-1 with TRBJ2-7; tentatively, D is TRBD2 (6 bases). The source material was PBMCs from blood, sampled 5 days after vaccination. The clonotype comes from a man aged 50 to 60 who received an inactivated influenza vaccine. In DNA, the CDR3 is TGTGCCAGCAGCCAAGGGGACTCGTACTACGAGCAGTACTTC. It specifies CASSQGDSYYEQYF.